This T cell receptor beta chain was profiled in a study of human T cells and chemical hapten exposure (dated by TCRdb to the early 2020s). With respect to the entire study: For sensitization, 2% DPC in acetone was applied to a roughly 2 cm by roughly 2 cm area of upper inner arm skin. Libraries were combined into a pool for sequencing, and differences in TCR yield between samples came mainly from small differences in library volumes within the pool. Blood for TCR sequencing was provided by twenty-nine alopecia patients at one to four time points (pre-sensitization, 2, 6 and 24 weeks). The patient cohort, mostly female, included alopecia areata with under or over 50% scalp involvement, alopecia totalis and alopecia universalis. Patch testing was performed on the upper back with Finn chambers containing 0.01% DPC, and the patch tests were scored after 6 days according to International Contact Dermatitis Research Group standards. Peripheral blood TCR repertoire changes were tracked in vivo in alopecia patients during primary and secondary sensitization to the hapten diphenylcyclopropenone (DPC). Throughout the approximately 25-week study period, patients were also given weekly therapeutic DPC doses on the scalp. Blood samples were taken from patients before sensitization (week 0) and at 2, 6 and about 24 weeks after DPC sensitization. General findings and caveats noted by the study authors: Significantly more large CDR3 similarity clusters were formed by expanded TCRs than by pre-sensitization or healthy control sets, consistent with antigen-driven responses. After repeated subsampling, the strength of the expansion versus patch-test correlation and the threshold at which it became significant changed. DPC sensitization did not change the number of TCRs with a frequency above 1 in 1000, and there was no evidence of changes in global repertoire structure. Because every patient had alopecia, a presumed autoimmune disease, the patients' immune response might differ from that of healthy individuals. A positive correlation was found between the number of PT1 expanded TCRs and patch test score, with significance reached at thresholds 8, 16 and 32 but not 4.

Concerning this clonotype itself: Its antigen is still unknown. Nothing much larger sits one base from this clone, and base qualities are not available.

The germline V gene provides CDR1 SGHRS and CDR2 YFSETQ. Measured from the cysteine to the phenylalanine, the CDR3 is 16 residues long. The read is trimmed to its CDR3 DNA, 48 bases read in frame from base 1. V has 2 bases trimmed and J has 6 bases trimmed; junction bases matching no gene number 6. To prepare the library, RACE was applied. TCRdb shows the sequencer as NextSeq 500. During library preparation, unique molecular identifiers were attached to individual cDNA molecules so that TCRs could be counted in a quantitative, reproducible way. For every blood RNA sample, sequencing covered both the TCR alpha and TCR beta chains. The authors' analysis ran thus. A median of approximately 96,000 TCRs per sample was observed, with a range of about 20,000 to 690,600. V, J and CDR3 annotation of the TCR reads was carried out using the Decombinator software suite. For PS versus PT1 abundance plots, all samples were subsampled to the same number of TCRs (28,000). Expanded TCRs were defined as absent before sensitization and observed at least eight times at the 2-week time point. TCRdb reprocessing: public reads trimmed at Q25 with fastp, clones called with MiXCR, in-frame beta chains kept. Each CDR3 protein appears once, grouped with its most common genes and DNA. In this record, the V and J calls reflect TCRdb's handling and not the investigators' own analysis. The table for this sample lists around 180,000 distinct CDR3 sequences; around 30% of them were counted only once. The top ten hold approximately 3% of the sample.

The time point tag for this specimen amounts to: pre-sensitization, week 0. The treatment or condition label, read with the paper, signifies: therapeutic diphenylcyclopropenone sensitization with weekly scalp DPC. At every patch-test visit, the blood draw took place before the patch test was put on. Patients were eligible if aged 18 to 70, diagnosed with alopecia and judged suitable for DPC therapy, and pregnant patients were excluded. Unfractionated whole blood was collected in Tempus Blood RNA tubes, and total RNA was extracted from that blood. The origin of this receptor is a woman aged 30 to 39 with alopecia areata. Some clones in this sample may be carry-over from other donors' samples. The chain is encoded by TRBV5-1 joined to TRBJ2-2; 11 central bases correspond to TRBD2. Specimen: whole blood, collected in connection with sensitization to the hapten diphenylcyclopropenone (DPC). The CDR3 protein is CASSFSPGLAAGELFF. In nucleotides, the sequence is TGCGCCAGCAGCTTTTCCCCGGGACTAGCGGCCGGGGAGCTGTTTTTT.